Shown below are 5 T cell receptor beta chains from a single sample sequenced in a study of blood T cell repertoires in COVID-19. The method was immunoSEQ multiplex PCR; TCRdb's version includes in-frame clones alone and lacks a portion of them. The sample records over 200,000 clones, around nine tenths being singletons. Sequenced sample: peripheral blood. The receptors originated from a woman aged 18-29 years who had recovered from COVID-19.

The V gene is TRBV4-3, the J gene TRBJ2-5; D possibly corresponds to TRBD1 (7 bases). Germline assignment: CDR1 LGHNA and CDR2 YSLEER. V lost 0 bases and J lost 4, with 15 bases in between. The CDR3 totals 16 residues. The chain's CDR3 is CASSQDWGDSRETQYF. The CDR3 DNA follows: TGCGCCAGCAGCCAAGATTGGGGGGACAGCCGAGAGACCCAGTACTTC.

J is TRBJ2-1 and V is TRBV28, with TRBD2 as a possible D gene (6 bases). CDR1 is MDHEN and CDR2 is SYDVKM in the germline V gene. This CDR3 is 15 amino acids long. V gave up 4 bases and J gave up 4 bases, with 14 bases separating them. This CDR3 is CASSSAGSGYNEQFF. CDR3 coding DNA: TGTGCCAGCAGTTCCGCGGGATCAGGGTACAATGAGCAGTTCTTC.

The chain recombines TRBV12-3 or TRBV12-4 with TRBJ2-1; 9 nucleotides agree with TRBD1. The V and J ends lost 5 bases and 7 bases, in that order; junction bases with no gene match: 3. The CDR3 is 13 residues long. Here the CDR3 reads CASSKQGANEQFF. In DNA form, the CDR3 reads TGTGCCAGCAGTAAACAGGGGGCGAATGAGCAGTTCTTC.

A single count supports this clone. This chain connects TRBV3-1 (or the pseudogene TRBV3-2) to TRBJ1-6, with TRBD1 as a possible D gene (6 bases). V lost 6 bases and J lost 8, with 14 bases in between. CDR1 is LGHDT and CDR2 is YNNKEL in the germline V gene (reference sequence). The CDR3 is 14 residues long. CDR3 sequence (DNA): TGTGCCAGCAGGGATGAGGGGGAGTATTCACCCCTCCACTTT. This gives the protein CASRDEGEYSPLHF.

CDR3 nucleotide sequence: TGTGCCAGCACTCCGTCGGGACAGGGGGCAGGGAACTATGGCTACACCTTC. Its translation: CASTPSGQGAGNYGYTF. The chain combines TRBV28 with TRBJ1-2, with 12 bases fitting TRBD1. Trimming at V came to 7 bases and at J to 2 bases, leaving 11 bases not matched to a gene. CDR1 MDHEN and CDR2 SYDVKM come from the germline V gene. This CDR3 has 17 amino acids.